A single TCR beta chain is shown here with its context. Its antigen is unknown. CDR1 and CDR2 from the germline V gene are SNHLY and FYNNEI. V was trimmed by 6 bases and J by 8 bases, leaving 11 bases between them. CDR3 length equals 13 residues. This sample was taken from a study of regulatory and conventional T cells in RAG deficiency. Findings and limits, study-wide: Treg unique TCR beta sequences were about 91-fold fewer in Omenn syndrome and CID/AS patients than controls. RAG-deficient patients showed markedly lower Shannon entropy and higher Simpson indices than control T-cell subsets. Omenn patients showed >80% Treg-Tconv overlap and shorter CDR3 lengths.

Only in-frame clones appear in the TCRdb table, and some are missing; sequencing was by immunoSEQ multiplex PCR. The table shows 30,000 to 40,000 clones, with over 75% occurring only once. The sample was also reused in another study, on regulatory T cells. This second study says: The primer mix had 52 TRBV and 13 TRBJ primers. Patient repertoires had restricted TRB V-J pairs and skewed V and J usage, most in Tregs.

This receptor was obtained from a human donor in good health. Specimen: CD8+ T cells sorted from blood. V gene TRBV2 combines with J gene TRBJ1-6; tentative D call: TRBD1 (6 bases). CDR3 bases: TGTGCCAGCAGGGCAGGGGAGGATTCACCCCTCCACTTT. This codes for CASRAGEDSPLHF.